This T cell receptor (beta chain) derives from a study of T cells in Graves' hyperthyroidism and ophthalmopathy. Patients aged 18 to 65 had newly diagnosed hyperthyroidism lasting under 2 months. Germline CDR1 is LNHDA and CDR2 is SQIVND (reference sequence). V was shortened by 3 bases and J by 9 bases, with 15 bases between the two germline ends. This CDR3 comprises 15 residues. Authors of the study amplified TCR beta CDR3 regions from RNA transcripts. HTBI primers were used for first-round RT-PCR of the TCR CDR3. Each CDR3 protein gets one entry after TCRdb re-called the multiplex PCR reads with MiXCR. This repertoire shows roughly 420,000 distinct CDR3 sequences, more than 15% found once; its top ten account for just under 8%. Study-level findings and limits: Peripheral blood also featured most of the thyroid clonotypes expanded above 0.001. Separating ophthalmopathy from stable hyperthyroidism was achieved by a 13 V-J model.

This clonotype was recorded a few times. The target antigen is unknown. What was sequenced was blood. This chain connects TRBV19 to TRBJ1-6; D perhaps matches TRBD1 (6 bases). This receptor was identified in a young woman with Graves' hyperthyroidism. The CDR3 sequence: CASSIQKGEASPLHF. DNA of the CDR3: TGTGCCAGTAGTATTCAGAAGGGGGAGGCTTCACCCCTCCACTTT.